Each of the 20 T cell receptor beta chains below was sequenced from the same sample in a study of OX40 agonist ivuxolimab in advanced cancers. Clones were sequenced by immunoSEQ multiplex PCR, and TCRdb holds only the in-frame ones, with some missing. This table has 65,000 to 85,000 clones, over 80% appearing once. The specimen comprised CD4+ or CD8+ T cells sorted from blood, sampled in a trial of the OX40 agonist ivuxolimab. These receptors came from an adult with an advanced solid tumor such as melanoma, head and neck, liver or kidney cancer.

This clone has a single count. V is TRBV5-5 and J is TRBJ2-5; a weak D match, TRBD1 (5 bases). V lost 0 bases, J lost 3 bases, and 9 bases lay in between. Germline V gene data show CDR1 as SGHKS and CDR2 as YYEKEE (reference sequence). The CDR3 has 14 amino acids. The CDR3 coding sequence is TGTGCCAGCAGCTTGGCCGTGACAGAAGAGACCCAGTACTTC. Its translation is CASSLAVTEETQYF.

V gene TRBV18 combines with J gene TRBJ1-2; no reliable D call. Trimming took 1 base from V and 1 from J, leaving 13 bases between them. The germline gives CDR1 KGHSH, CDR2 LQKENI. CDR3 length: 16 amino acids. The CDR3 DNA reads TGTGCCAGCTCACCACTCCGCCCCTCGGGTAACTATGGCTACACCTTC. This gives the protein CASSPLRPSGNYGYTF. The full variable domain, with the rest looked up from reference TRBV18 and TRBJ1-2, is NAGVMQNPRHLVRRRGQEARLRCSPMKGHSHVYWYRQLPEEGLKFMVYLQKENIIDESGMPKERFSAEFPKEGPSILRIQQVVRGDSAAYFCASSPLRPSGNYGYTFGSGTRLTVV.

The CDR3 region has the DNA TGTGCCAGCTCCGCGGGACAGGCGCCTGAAAAACTGTTTTTT. Its translation is CASSAGQAPEKLFF. The chain has TRBV18 and TRBJ1-4; 8 bases are a match to TRBD1. The CDR3 is 14 amino acids. Germline V gene lookup returns CDR1 KGHSH and CDR2 LQKENI. Trimming removed 6 bases from V and 7 bases from J; junction bases left unmatched: 7.

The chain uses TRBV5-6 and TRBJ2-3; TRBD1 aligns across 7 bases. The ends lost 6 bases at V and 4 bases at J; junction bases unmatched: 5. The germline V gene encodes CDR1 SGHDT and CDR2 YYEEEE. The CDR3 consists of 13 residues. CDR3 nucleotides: TGTGCCAGCAAAAGACAGGGCGCAGATACGCAGTATTTT. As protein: CASKRQGADTQYF.

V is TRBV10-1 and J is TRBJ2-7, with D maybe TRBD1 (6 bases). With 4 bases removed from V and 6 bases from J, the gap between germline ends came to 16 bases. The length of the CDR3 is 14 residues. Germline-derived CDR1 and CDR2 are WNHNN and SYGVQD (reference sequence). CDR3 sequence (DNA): TGCGCCAGCAGTGCTACAGGGCCGTCCGGCGAGCAGTACTTC. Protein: CASSATGPSGEQYF.

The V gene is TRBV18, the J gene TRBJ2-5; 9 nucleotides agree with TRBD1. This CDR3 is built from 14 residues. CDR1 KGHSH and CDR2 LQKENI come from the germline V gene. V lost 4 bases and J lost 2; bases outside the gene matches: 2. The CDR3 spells CASSRQGVQETQYF. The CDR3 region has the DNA TGTGCCAGCTCACGACAGGGGGTTCAAGAGACCCAGTACTTC.

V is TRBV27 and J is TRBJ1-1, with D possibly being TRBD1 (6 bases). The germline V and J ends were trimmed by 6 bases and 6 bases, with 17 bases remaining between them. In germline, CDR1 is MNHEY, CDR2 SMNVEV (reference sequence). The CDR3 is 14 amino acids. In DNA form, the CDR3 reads TGTGCCAGCAGCCGAAACAGGGTAGTCGCTGAAGCTTTCTTT. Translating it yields CASSRNRVVAEAFF.

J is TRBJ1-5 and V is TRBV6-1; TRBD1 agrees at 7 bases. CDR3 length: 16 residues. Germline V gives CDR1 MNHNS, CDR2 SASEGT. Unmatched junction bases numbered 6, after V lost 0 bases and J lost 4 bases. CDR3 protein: CASSEAARGENQPQHF. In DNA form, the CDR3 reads TGTGCCAGCAGTGAAGCGGCCAGGGGGGAAAATCAGCCCCAGCATTTT.

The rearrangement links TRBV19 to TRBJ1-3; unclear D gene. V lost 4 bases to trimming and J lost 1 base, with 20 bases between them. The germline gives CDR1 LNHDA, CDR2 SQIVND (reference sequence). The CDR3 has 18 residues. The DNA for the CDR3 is TGTGCCAGTAGTAAGGATCTTCGGAGGGTCGGTTCTGGAAACACCATATATTTT. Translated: CASSKDLRRVGSGNTIYF.

The CDR3 DNA follows: TGTGCCAGCAGCACGGGGCGACACGCCGAAATTTATACGCAGTATTTT. Translating gives CASSTGRHAEIYTQYF. V and J are TRBV5-4 and TRBJ2-3, with D perhaps assigned TRBD1 or TRBD2 (5 bases each). The CDR3 is made up of 16 amino acids. In germline, CDR1 is SGHNT, CDR2 YYREEE (reference sequence). V lost 4 bases, J lost 7 bases, and 22 bases lay in between.

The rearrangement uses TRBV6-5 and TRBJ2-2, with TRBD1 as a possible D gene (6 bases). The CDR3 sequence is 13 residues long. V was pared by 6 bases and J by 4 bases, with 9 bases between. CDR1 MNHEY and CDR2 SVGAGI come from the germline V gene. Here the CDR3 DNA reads TGTGCCAGCAGATTGACAGGCACCGGGGAGCTGTTTTTT. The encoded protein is CASRLTGTGELFF.

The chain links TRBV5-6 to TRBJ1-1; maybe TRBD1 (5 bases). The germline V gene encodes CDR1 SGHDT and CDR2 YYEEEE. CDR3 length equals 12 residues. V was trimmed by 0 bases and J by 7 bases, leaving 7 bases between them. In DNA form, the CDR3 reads TGTGCCAGCAGCTTGGGACAGTTTGAAGCTTTCTTT. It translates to CASSLGQFEAFF.

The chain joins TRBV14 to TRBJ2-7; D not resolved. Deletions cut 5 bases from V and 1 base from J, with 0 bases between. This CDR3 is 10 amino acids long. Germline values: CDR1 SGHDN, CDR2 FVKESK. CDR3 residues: CASSSYEQYF. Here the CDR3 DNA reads TGTGCCAGCAGCTCCTACGAGCAGTACTTC.

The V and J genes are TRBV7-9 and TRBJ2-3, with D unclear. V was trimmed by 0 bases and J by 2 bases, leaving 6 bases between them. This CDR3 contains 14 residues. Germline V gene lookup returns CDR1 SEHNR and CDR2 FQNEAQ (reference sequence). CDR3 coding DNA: TGTGCCAGCAGCTTAGCTCTACCCACAGATACGCAGTATTTT. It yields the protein CASSLALPTDTQYF.

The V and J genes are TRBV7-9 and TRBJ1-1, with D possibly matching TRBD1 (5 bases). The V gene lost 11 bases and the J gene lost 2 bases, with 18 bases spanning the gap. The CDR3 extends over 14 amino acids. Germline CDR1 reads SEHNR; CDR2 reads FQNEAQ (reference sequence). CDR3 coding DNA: TGTGCCGGTGGGGCGGCTATAGGTAACACTGAAGCTTTCTTT. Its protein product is CAGGAAIGNTEAFF.

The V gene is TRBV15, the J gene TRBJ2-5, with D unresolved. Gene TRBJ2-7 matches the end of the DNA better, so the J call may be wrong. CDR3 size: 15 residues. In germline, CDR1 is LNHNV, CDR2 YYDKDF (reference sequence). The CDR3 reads CATSTGAANGYEQYF. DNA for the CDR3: TGTGCCACCAGCACCGGTGCCGCTAACGGCTACGAGCAGTACTTC.

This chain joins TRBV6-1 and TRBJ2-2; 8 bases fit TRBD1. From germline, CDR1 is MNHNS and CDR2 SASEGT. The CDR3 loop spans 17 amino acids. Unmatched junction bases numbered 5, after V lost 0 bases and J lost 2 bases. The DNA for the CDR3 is TGTGCCAGCAGTGAAGCGCGCAGGGGGCATAACACCGGGGAGCTGTTTTTT. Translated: CASSEARRGHNTGELFF.

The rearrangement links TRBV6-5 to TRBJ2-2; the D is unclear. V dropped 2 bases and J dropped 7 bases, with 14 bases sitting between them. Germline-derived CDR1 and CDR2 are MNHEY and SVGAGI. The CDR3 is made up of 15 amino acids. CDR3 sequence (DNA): TGTGCCAGCAGTTACCAGACTCCCAGTAGCGGGGAGCTGTTTTTT. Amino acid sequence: CASSYQTPSSGELFF.

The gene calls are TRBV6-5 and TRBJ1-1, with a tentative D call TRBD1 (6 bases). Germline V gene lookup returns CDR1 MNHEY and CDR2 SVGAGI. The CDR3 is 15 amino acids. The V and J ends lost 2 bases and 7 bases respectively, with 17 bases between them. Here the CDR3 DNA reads TGTGCCAGCAGTTACGGTTTTGCGGGAGGGGGTGAAGCTTTCTTT. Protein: CASSYGFAGGGEAFF.

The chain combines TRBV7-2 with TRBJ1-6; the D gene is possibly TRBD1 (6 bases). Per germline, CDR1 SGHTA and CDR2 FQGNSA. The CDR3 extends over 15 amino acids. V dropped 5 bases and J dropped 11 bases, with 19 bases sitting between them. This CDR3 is CASSRSTGHSAPLHF. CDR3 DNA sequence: TGTGCCAGCAGCCGTTCAACAGGGCACAGCGCACCCCTCCACTTT.